This T cell receptor (beta chain) was sequenced in a study of post-analysis software for immune sequencing data. TCR beta libraries were prepared from cDNA with unique molecular identifiers. Yield was roughly 500,000 cDNA molecules from 1 to 10 million T cells. Via MiXCR, TCRdb re-called the PCR reads, giving one row per CDR3 protein. The table includes hundreds of thousands of distinct CDR3 sequences, 44% detected once. This CDR3 contains 13 residues. Germline CDR1 DFQATT, CDR2 SNEGSKA (reference sequence). V was clipped by 4 bases and J by 5 bases, with 15 bases between them. Regarding the study as a whole: Strong same-batch co-clustering of samples appeared with F measure clustering. About 5 TRBV segments, including TRBV5-6, TRBV5-1 and TRBV20-1, were more frequent in patients than controls.

In regard to this clonotype: Its antigen is not identified.

The chain carries TRBV20-1 and TRBJ2-7, with a possible D match to TRBD1 (6 bases). The TCR originated in a girl between 5 and 17 years old with multiple sclerosis. The sample was blood. As DNA, the CDR3 is TGCAGTGCTATTGGCACAGGGACCCACGAGCAGTACTTC. It specifies CSAIGTGTHEQYF.